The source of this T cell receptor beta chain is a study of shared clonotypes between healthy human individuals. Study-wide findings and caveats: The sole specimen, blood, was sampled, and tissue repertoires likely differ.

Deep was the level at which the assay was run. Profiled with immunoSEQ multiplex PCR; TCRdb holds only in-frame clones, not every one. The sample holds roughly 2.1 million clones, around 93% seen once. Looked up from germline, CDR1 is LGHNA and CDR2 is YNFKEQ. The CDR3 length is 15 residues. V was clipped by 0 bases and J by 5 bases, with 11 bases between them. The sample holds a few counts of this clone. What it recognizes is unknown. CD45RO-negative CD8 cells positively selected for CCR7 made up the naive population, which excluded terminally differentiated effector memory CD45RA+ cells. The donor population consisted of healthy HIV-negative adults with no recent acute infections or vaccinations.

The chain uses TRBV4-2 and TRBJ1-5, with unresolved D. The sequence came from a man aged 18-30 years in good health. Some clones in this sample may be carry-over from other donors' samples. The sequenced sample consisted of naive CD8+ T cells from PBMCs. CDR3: CASSQDWAGHQPQHF. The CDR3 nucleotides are TGTGCCAGCAGCCAAGATTGGGCAGGCCATCAGCCCCAGCATTTT.